These T cell receptor beta chains were read from a single sample in a study of T-cell reconstitution after alpha-beta-depleted transplantation in children. One entry per CDR3 protein results from TCRdb running MiXCR on the PCR reads. The data show 400,000 to 500,000 distinct CDR3 sequences, approximately 11% seen once. Sequencing used PBMCs from the stem cell graft donor, obtained from the stem cell graft. The receptors come from a human donor who donated a stem cell graft to a child with acute myeloid leukemia. Each CDR3 is given with its conserved first and last residue. The order of the fields is V gene, D gene, clone size, J gene, CDR3 DNA, CDR3 protein. D genes are given only for firm matches. Expanded clones get a size class; other rows say once, few or many, or leave the size out.

V gene: TRBV7-2
D gene: NA
clone size: few
J gene: TRBJ2-5
CDR3 DNA: TGTGCCAGCAGCTTGGGGCGGGGTGAAGAGACCCAGTACTTC
CDR3 protein: CASSLGRGEETQYF

V gene: TRBV20-1
D gene: NA
clone size: many
J gene: TRBJ2-4
CDR3 DNA: TGCAGTGCTGTGGACGAGGTCAAAAACATTCAGTACTTC
CDR3 protein: CSAVDEVKNIQYF

V gene: TRBV4-2
D gene: TRBD1
clone size: few
J gene: TRBJ2-5
CDR3 DNA: TGTGCCAGCAGCCAAGATGGGGGGACAGGGGCGGAGACCCAGTACTTC
CDR3 protein: CASSQDGGTGAETQYF

V gene: TRBV5-1
D gene: NA
clone size: few
J gene: TRBJ2-1
CDR3 DNA: TGCGCCAGCAGGAGGAACAGAGACAATGAGCAGTTCTTC
CDR3 protein: CASRRNRDNEQFF

V gene: TRBV5-6
D gene: NA
clone size: many
J gene: TRBJ2-3
CDR3 DNA: TGTGCCAGCAGCTTGGGCCCGGGGGACACAGATACGCAGTATTTT
CDR3 protein: CASSLGPGDTDTQYF

V gene: TRBV27
D gene: TRBD1
clone size: NA
J gene: TRBJ1-6
CDR3 DNA: TGTGCCAGCAGTTTAACCCGGGACAGGGGGCCTTATGAATCACCCCTCCACTTT
CDR3 protein: CASSLTRDRGPYESPLHF

V gene: TRBV6-2/TRBV6-3
D gene: TRBD2
clone size: few
J gene: TRBJ2-1
CDR3 DNA: TGTGCCAGCAGTTACGCCCACCTAGTTAGTCGAGGGAGGGCGGGTAATGAGCAGTTCTTC
CDR3 protein: CASSYAHLVSRGRAGNEQFF

V gene: TRBV7-9
D gene: NA
clone size: many
J gene: TRBJ2-2
CDR3 DNA: TGTGCCAGCAGCCTCCCCGGCGGGGCCTACACCGGGGAGCTGTTTTTT
CDR3 protein: CASSLPGGAYTGELFF

V gene: TRBV12-5
D gene: NA
clone size: NA
J gene: TRBJ2-2
CDR3 DNA: TGTGCTAGTGGTTTGGTACCGAACACCGGGGAGCTGTTTTTT
CDR3 protein: CASGLVPNTGELFF

V gene: TRBV6-5
D gene: NA
clone size: NA
J gene: TRBJ2-1
CDR3 DNA: TGTGCCAGCAGTTACTCGACTCGTCCCGTCCGATACAATGAGCAGTTCTTC
CDR3 protein: CASSYSTRPVRYNEQFF

V gene: TRBV12-3/TRBV12-4
D gene: TRBD2
clone size: NA
J gene: TRBJ2-1
CDR3 DNA: TGTGCCAGCAGTTTCGTTCAGCTAGCGGTATCCAATGAGCAGTTCTTC
CDR3 protein: CASSFVQLAVSNEQFF

V gene: TRBV20-1
D gene: NA
clone size: NA
J gene: TRBJ1-2
CDR3 DNA: TGCAGTGCCCCGATTGGAAGGTCGGACTATGGCTACACCTTC
CDR3 protein: CSAPIGRSDYGYTF

V gene: TRBV20-1
D gene: NA
clone size: few
J gene: TRBJ1-1
CDR3 DNA: TGCAGTGCTAGGATACCTCCGGGATCGAACACTGAAGCTTTCTTT
CDR3 protein: CSARIPPGSNTEAFF

V gene: TRBV24-1
D gene: TRBD2
clone size: few
J gene: TRBJ2-5
CDR3 DNA: TGTGCCACCAGTGCGGGGGGAGAGACCCAGTACTTC
CDR3 protein: CATSAGGETQYF

V gene: TRBV5-1
D gene: NA
clone size: once
J gene: TRBJ2-2
CDR3 DNA: TGCGCCAGCAGCCAGACAGAGAACACCGGGGAGCTGTTTTTT
CDR3 protein: CASSQTENTGELFF

V gene: TRBV7-9
D gene: TRBD2
clone size: few
J gene: TRBJ2-1
CDR3 DNA: TGTGCCAGCAGCCTCTGGACTAGTGGGCGCAATGAGCAGTTCTTC
CDR3 protein: CASSLWTSGRNEQFF

V gene: TRBV25-1
D gene: TRBD1
clone size: many
J gene: TRBJ1-2
CDR3 DNA: TGTGCCAGCAGTGAATCCGGGACAGGGTACGGCTACACCTTC
CDR3 protein: CASSESGTGYGYTF

V gene: TRBV3-1
D gene: NA
clone size: few
J gene: TRBJ2-2
CDR3 DNA: TGTGCCAGCAGCAAAGGACAGCGCACCGGGGAGCTGTTTTTT
CDR3 protein: CASSKGQRTGELFF

V gene: TRBV20-1
D gene: NA
clone size: NA
J gene: TRBJ2-7
CDR3 DNA: TGCAGTGCTAGAGTCGCCGGGACTCGGGACGAGCAGTACTTC
CDR3 protein: CSARVAGTRDEQYF

V gene: TRBV14
D gene: TRBD2
clone size: few
J gene: TRBJ2-4
CDR3 DNA: TGTGCCAGCAGCCGGACTAGCGGGAGGGAGAACATTCAGTACTTC
CDR3 protein: CASSRTSGRENIQYF

V gene: TRBV29-1
D gene: TRBD1
clone size: few
J gene: TRBJ2-7
CDR3 DNA: TGCAGCGTTGACGGACAGGGCCCCACCTACGAGCAGTACTTC
CDR3 protein: CSVDGQGPTYEQYF

V gene: TRBV24-1
D gene: NA
clone size: medium-sized
J gene: TRBJ2-1
CDR3 DNA: TGTGCCACCAGTGCCCAGGGGTTTGGCGATGAGCAGTTCTTC
CDR3 protein: CATSAQGFGDEQFF

V gene: TRBV20-1
D gene: NA
clone size: NA
J gene: TRBJ2-4
CDR3 DNA: TGCAGTGCTACGGGGCTCGGGTCGAACATTCAGTACTTC
CDR3 protein: CSATGLGSNIQYF

V gene: TRBV6-4
D gene: TRBD2
clone size: few
J gene: TRBJ2-3
CDR3 DNA: TGTGCCAGCAGTGACTCGCCGGGGGGGCCCCCAGATACGCAGTATTTT
CDR3 protein: CASSDSPGGPPDTQYF

V gene: TRBV20-1
D gene: TRBD1
clone size: few
J gene: TRBJ2-5
CDR3 DNA: TGCAGTGCTAGTGCTTACAGGGGGCTGGGAGAGACCCAGTACTTC
CDR3 protein: CSASAYRGLGETQYF

V gene: TRBV5-1
D gene: NA
clone size: NA
J gene: TRBJ2-5
CDR3 DNA: TGCGCCAGCAGCCCGCTGAGGGGGTCCCAAGAGACCCAGTACTTC
CDR3 protein: CASSPLRGSQETQYF

V gene: TRBV12-3/TRBV12-4
D gene: NA
clone size: few
J gene: TRBJ1-2
CDR3 DNA: TGTGCCAGCAGTTTCACCGCCTCTCAGTATGGCTACACCTTC
CDR3 protein: CASSFTASQYGYTF

V gene: TRBV6-2/TRBV6-3
D gene: NA
clone size: few
J gene: TRBJ2-3
CDR3 DNA: TGTGCCAGCCACCGAGGGGTGGGTCCGGATACGCAGTATTTT
CDR3 protein: CASHRGVGPDTQYF

V gene: TRBV7-4
D gene: TRBD1
clone size: NA
J gene: TRBJ2-7
CDR3 DNA: TGTGCCAGCAGCTCTAGGACAGGGGCTACCGAGCAGTACTTC
CDR3 protein: CASSSRTGATEQYF

V gene: TRBV5-1
D gene: TRBD1
clone size: NA
J gene: TRBJ1-4
CDR3 DNA: TGCGCCAGCAGCGCTCTCGGGACAGATAATGAAAAACTGTTTTTT
CDR3 protein: CASSALGTDNEKLFF

V gene: TRBV20-1
D gene: NA
clone size: NA
J gene: TRBJ2-5
CDR3 DNA: TGCAGTGCTAGAGTAGAGGGGGTCGGGGAGACCCAGTACTTC
CDR3 protein: CSARVEGVGETQYF

V gene: TRBV6-1
D gene: TRBD1
clone size: NA
J gene: TRBJ2-5
CDR3 DNA: TGTGCCGGCAGGCGATCAGGGGGCGGAGAGACCCAGTACTTC
CDR3 protein: CAGRRSGGGETQYF

V gene: TRBV5-6
D gene: NA
clone size: few
J gene: TRBJ1-6
CDR3 DNA: TGTGCCAGCAGCCGGGACTTTGATTCACCCCTCCACTTT
CDR3 protein: CASSRDFDSPLHF

V gene: TRBV29-1
D gene: TRBD2
clone size: NA
J gene: TRBJ2-3
CDR3 DNA: TGCAGCGCCGAGGCGGGGGGCGGCACAGATACGCAGTATTTT
CDR3 protein: CSAEAGGGTDTQYF

V gene: TRBV2
D gene: NA
clone size: NA
J gene: TRBJ1-5
CDR3 DNA: TGTGCCAGCAGTGAATGGGGATGGGGCAATCAGCCCCAGCATTTT
CDR3 protein: CASSEWGWGNQPQHF

V gene: TRBV6-1
D gene: TRBD1
clone size: NA
J gene: TRBJ1-2
CDR3 DNA: TGTGCCAGCAGTGCGGGGACAGCAACAGTCTATGGCTACACCTTC
CDR3 protein: CASSAGTATVYGYTF

V gene: TRBV29-1
D gene: NA
clone size: few
J gene: TRBJ1-1
CDR3 DNA: TGCAGCGTTGGGAAATGGGGTCGAGGGGAAATCCTTGAAGCTTTCTTT
CDR3 protein: CSVGKWGRGEILEAFF

V gene: TRBV27
D gene: TRBD1
clone size: NA
J gene: TRBJ1-1
CDR3 DNA: TGTGCCAGCAGGACGGGACAGAGGGAGGCTTTCTTT
CDR3 protein: CASRTGQREAFF

V gene: TRBV19
D gene: TRBD2
clone size: NA
J gene: TRBJ2-1
CDR3 DNA: TGTGCCAGTAGGAAACTAGCGGGAGGATCCCGGACTGAGCAGTTCTTC
CDR3 protein: CASRKLAGGSRTEQFF

V gene: TRBV5-1
D gene: NA
clone size: NA
J gene: TRBJ2-3
CDR3 DNA: TGCGCCAGCAGCTTGGCCCTGGACCATAGCACAGATACGCAGTATTTT
CDR3 protein: CASSLALDHSTDTQYF

V gene: TRBV12-3/TRBV12-4
D gene: NA
clone size: many
J gene: TRBJ2-3
CDR3 DNA: TGTGCCAGCAGTCTTGTTGGCACAGATACGCAGTATTTT
CDR3 protein: CASSLVGTDTQYF

V gene: TRBV9
D gene: TRBD1
clone size: NA
J gene: TRBJ2-7
CDR3 DNA: TGTGCCAGCAGCGGAGGCCAGGGACAGGGGGGATACGAGCAGTACTTC
CDR3 protein: CASSGGQGQGGYEQYF

V gene: TRBV10-3
D gene: NA
clone size: NA
J gene: TRBJ2-5
CDR3 DNA: TGTGCCATCAGTCCTACAGGAAATCAAGAGACCCAGTACTTC
CDR3 protein: CAISPTGNQETQYF

V gene: TRBV5-1
D gene: TRBD1
clone size: few
J gene: TRBJ2-7
CDR3 DNA: TGCGCCAGCAGCCCCCGGGACAGATTCTCCTACGAGCAGTACTTC
CDR3 protein: CASSPRDRFSYEQYF

V gene: TRBV2
D gene: TRBD1
clone size: many
J gene: TRBJ1-6
CDR3 DNA: TGTGCCAGCAGTGAAGCGCTTCAGGGGGCGAACTATAATTCACCCCTCCACTTT
CDR3 protein: CASSEALQGANYNSPLHF

V gene: TRBV12-3/TRBV12-4
D gene: TRBD1
clone size: few
J gene: TRBJ1-3
CDR3 DNA: TGTGCCAGCAGTGGACTGACAGGGGCTGGAAACACCATATATTTT
CDR3 protein: CASSGLTGAGNTIYF

V gene: TRBV20-1
D gene: TRBD2
clone size: NA
J gene: TRBJ2-7
CDR3 DNA: TGCAGTGCTCAAGGACTAGCTCCCTACGAGCAGTACTTC
CDR3 protein: CSAQGLAPYEQYF

V gene: TRBV29-1
D gene: NA
clone size: NA
J gene: TRBJ2-2
CDR3 DNA: TGCAGCGGAGGAAGGACAACGAACACCGGGGAGCTGTTTTTT
CDR3 protein: CSGGRTTNTGELFF

V gene: TRBV4-1
D gene: TRBD2
clone size: few
J gene: TRBJ2-5
CDR3 DNA: TGCGCCAGCAGCCAAATTAGCGGGAGGTCAGGGGAGACCCAGTACTTC
CDR3 protein: CASSQISGRSGETQYF